This TCR beta chain originates from a study of cytomegalovirus exposure and HLA in healthy donors. Study-wide background: An early release of data contained 75 million to 100 million unique TCRs, which came from HLA-typed donors.

Study results and caveats: Excluded were some V segments that proved indistinguishable, including TRBV6-2 and TRBV6-3. Immune exposure was documented only through CMV serostatus. HLA alleles showed associations with roughly 17,000 TCR beta sequences in a later analysis, at a 0.05 false discovery rate.

Of note for this clone: Its antigen is unidentified.

CDR1 is SGHTA, CDR2 FQGTGA, per germline. Trimming cost V 1 base and J 3 bases, with 16 bases left between them. The CDR3 contains 17 residues. PCR employed 60 Vbeta and 13 Jbeta primers. Repertoires were generated with immunoSEQ multiplex PCR, while TCRdb's copy carries only in-frame clones and drops some. Here the sample spans about 180,000 clones, around 81% being singletons. The chain links TRBV7-3 to TRBJ1-5, with D possibly TRBD1 on 6 matching bases. The receptor's source is a woman aged 25 to 39 in good health and CMV-seronegative. Sequencing was carried out using PBMCs. CDR3 amino acids: CASSLKPGQSNNQPQHF. The CDR3 nucleotides read TGTGCCAGCAGCTTAAAACCCGGACAGAGTAACAATCAGCCCCAGCATTTT.